This T cell receptor beta chain was profiled in a study of CD8 T cells in ankylosing spondylitis. Notes on the study in general: Seven to nine highly homologous variants formed a TCR beta motif that appeared characteristic of ankylosing spondylitis blood.

The CDR3 runs 15 residues. The germline CDR1 and CDR2 sequences are DFQATT and SNEGSKA (reference sequence). V lost 3 bases and J 2 bases, leaving 14 bases between the germline ends. This clonotype was detected ten times or more. The antigen is undetermined. TCRdb passed the 5' RACE reads through MiXCR, listing each CDR3 protein once. The sample records approximately 180,000 distinct CDR3 sequences, 15% to 20% being singletons. The chain carries TRBV20-1 and TRBJ2-4; a weak D match, TRBD1 (5 bases). The TCR sequence derives from a male donor aged 5 to 29 with ankylosing spondylitis or in good health (not recorded which). Sequenced material: blood, either unsorted or a sorted T cell fraction (not recorded which). Here the CDR3 DNA reads TGCAGTGCTAGTAAGGACATTAGACCCAAAAACATTCAGTACTTC. Its protein is CSASKDIRPKNIQYF.